The text below deals with one T cell receptor (beta chain). What it binds is not known. This specimen comes from a study of CD8+CD57+ T cells in acquired aplastic anemia. As for the study in general: Sorted CD4+ plus CD8+ cells gave DNA averaging approximately 3.2 ug. Whole-study findings and limits: Researchers report that 25 to 35 CD8+ CDR3 sequences appeared in both patients and controls.

The TCR beta profiling, which covered VDJ combination and CDR3 sequence, was carried out using genomic DNA as the template. TCRdb called the reads again in MiXCR, with one record for every CDR3 protein. The data hold 250,000 to 300,000 distinct CDR3 sequences, with 55% to 60% observed a single time. This CDR3 is built from 15 residues. CDR1 is SEHNR and CDR2 is FQNEAQ in the germline V gene (reference sequence). V was shortened by 2 bases and J by 0 bases, with 9 bases between the two germline ends. The clonotype originates from a human donor with severe aplastic anemia or a healthy control (not recorded which). The chain joins TRBV7-9 to TRBJ2-3; D is unclear. Sequenced material: sorted CD4+, CD8+, or CD8+CD57+ T cells (not recorded which) from PBMCs. The CDR3 loop is CASSLLESSTDTQYF. CDR3 in DNA: TGTGCCAGCAGCTTATTGGAATCGAGCACAGATACGCAGTATTTT.